These 25 T cell receptor beta chains came from one sample sequenced in a study of tissue T cells after allogeneic stem cell transplantation. This sample's time point: mouse harvest day 14 after allogeneic transplant. Tail vein injection delivered 10^7 T-cell-depleted bone marrow cells and 10^6 splenic CD5+ T cells. The method was immunoSEQ multiplex PCR; TCRdb's version includes in-frame clones alone and lacks a portion of them. The data hold roughly 1,800 clones, with under 55% observed a single time. The sample taken for sequencing was lymph node tissue. All receptors derive from a female BALB/c mouse given C57BL/6 T cells with graft-versus-host disease after an allogeneic hematopoietic cell transplant.

Only a few counts were recorded for this clone. Genes and germline come from the mouse. The observed sequence ends 1 residue before the CDR3 terminus, with the missing tail filled in from the germline J gene. The chain recombines TRBV3 with TRBJ2-7; D ambiguous. Germline-derived CDR1 and CDR2 are SNHLY and FYNGKV (reference sequence). Trimming shortened V by 1 base and J by 6 bases, and 1 base separated the two germline ends. The CDR3 consists of 10 residues. CDR3 loop: CASSLGEQYF. The part of the CDR3 DNA that was read is TGTGCCAGCAGCTTAGGTGAACAGTAC.

As for this clone: Gene names are the mouse ones. The read stops 1 residue short of the end of the CDR3; the missing end is completed from the germline J gene. The chain links TRBV26 to TRBJ2-5, with D perhaps TRBD1 or TRBD2 (5 bases each). The CDR3 is made up of 15 amino acids. The V and J ends lost 2 bases and 2 bases respectively, with 11 bases between them. In germline, CDR1 is KGHPV, CDR2 FQNQEV (reference sequence). CDR3 bases read: TGTGCCAGCAGTCTGGGGGGATTGGGCCAAGACACCCAGTAC. Its translation: CASSLGGLGQDTQY. The whole CDR3 protein reads CASSLGGLGQDTQYF.

In regard to this clone: Genes here carry mouse names. Read coverage stops 1 residue before the CDR3 terminus; the germline J gene supplies the remainder. The chain uses TRBV31 and TRBJ2-5, with D hard to call. Trimming shortened V by 0 bases and J by 0 bases, and 7 bases separated the two germline ends. CDR3 length: 14 amino acids. CDR1 is GKSSPN and CDR2 is SITVG in the germline V gene. CDR3 DNA (partial): TGTGCCTGGAGTCTCGACACTAACCAAGACACCCAGTAC. It codes for CAWSLDTNQDTQY. The complete CDR3 protein is CAWSLDTNQDTQYF.

Note on this clone: Gene names follow the mouse nomenclature. The CDR3 goes on 1 residue after the read ends, and that part is filled in from the germline J gene. The V call is TRBV3, the J call TRBJ2-3; a weak D match, TRBD1 (5 bases). V was cut by 3 bases and J by 0 bases, with 7 bases left in between. This CDR3 contains 14 residues. Looked up from germline, CDR1 is SNHLY and CDR2 is FYNGKV (reference sequence). The DNA read from the CDR3 is TGTGCCAGCAGCTTGACAGTTAGTGCAGAAACGCTGTAT. Its protein product is CASSLTVSAETLY. The full CDR3 protein is CASSLTVSAETLYF.

A remark on this clone: The genes are named according to mouse. The read terminates 1 residue ahead of where the CDR3 ends, so the germline J gene completes it. This chain connects TRBV29 to TRBJ1-1, with D unclear. The CDR3 consists of 13 residues. From germline, CDR1 is MSHET and CDR2 SYDVDS. Trimming removed 2 bases from V and 1 base from J, with 5 bases in between. The chain's CDR3 is CASSLGKNTEVFF. The covered CDR3 bases are TGTGCTAGCAGTTTAGGCAAAAACACAGAAGTCTTC.

To note about this clone: Gene names refer to mouse genes. The observed sequence ends 1 residue before the CDR3 terminus, with the missing tail filled in from the germline J gene. The V gene is TRBV5, the J gene TRBJ2-5; unclear D gene. The CDR3 consists of 14 residues. Per germline, CDR1 LGHNA and CDR2 YNLKQL (reference sequence). Trimming left V 0 bases short and J 2 bases short, with 6 bases between. CDR3 DNA (partial): TGTGCCAGCAGCCAAGAGCTCATCCAAGACACCCAGTAC. Protein sequence: CASSQELIQDTQY. The complete CDR3 sequence is CASSQELIQDTQYF.

To note about this clone: Any gene name here is a mouse gene name. The read ends 1 residue early relative to the CDR3; the germline J gene fills the gap. The chain joins TRBV26 to TRBJ2-4, with TRBD2 matching 12 bases. The V and J ends lost 4 bases and 4 bases, in that order; junction bases with no gene match: 0. Germline V gene data show CDR1 as KGHPV and CDR2 as FQNQEV (reference sequence). CDR3 length: 14 amino acids. The part of the CDR3 DNA that was read is TGTGCCAGCAGTCGGGACTGGGGGGAAAACACCTTGTAC. Protein product: CASSRDWGENTLY. The complete CDR3 reads CASSRDWGENTLYF. The full variable domain, in which reference TRBV26 and TRBJ2-4 provide the parts outside the CDR3, is NSKVIQTPRYLVKGQGQKAKMRCIPEKGHPVVFWYQQNKNNEFKFLINFQNQEVLQQIDMTEKRFSAECPSNSPCSLEIQSSEAGDSALYLCASSRDWGENTLYFGAGTRLSVL.

Remarks on this clone: The gene names given are mouse names. CDR3 sequence reads: CASSQETGRGSNERLFF. Incomplete CDR3 DNA: TGTGCCAGCAGCCAAGAGACAGGGAGGGGTTCCAACGAAAGATTATTT. The V call is TRBV5, the J call TRBJ1-4, with 7 bases matching TRBD1. The sequence runs out 1 residue before the end of the CDR3; the remainder is reconstructed from the germline J gene. The V gene's germline CDR1 is LGHNA and CDR2 YNLKQL (reference sequence). V shed 0 bases and J 1 base; nucleotides not matched to a gene: 5. This CDR3 spans 17 amino acids.

To note about this clone: Gene names and germline refer to mouse. The read finishes 1 residue shy of the CDR3 end, and the germline J gene is used to complete it. This chain uses TRBV26 with TRBJ1-1; 11 bases match TRBD1. This CDR3 spans 12 amino acids. J gave up 10 bases and V 6 bases, and 4 bases lay outside the gene matches. CDR1 is KGHPV and CDR2 is FQNQEV in the germline V gene (reference sequence). The covered CDR3 bases are TGTGCCAGCAGCGGGACAGGGGGAGGAGTCTTC. Its translation: CASSGTGGGVF. The entire CDR3 protein reads CASSGTGGGVFF. Based on the CDR3 plus reference TRBV26 and TRBJ1-1, the full variable domain is NSKVIQTPRYLVKGQGQKAKMRCIPEKGHPVVFWYQQNKNNEFKFLINFQNQEVLQQIDMTEKRFSAECPSNSPCSLEIQSSEAGDSALYLCASSGTGGGVFFGKGTRLTVV.

Note on this clone: Gene names are the mouse ones. The CDR3 end falls 1 residue outside the read, so it is completed with the germline J gene. The chain joins TRBV23 to TRBJ2-1; no check of the table's D call, TRBD2, against the DNA was made. The CDR3 extends over 14 amino acids. Looked up from germline, CDR1 is KGHTA and CDR2 is FQNQQP. CDR3 sequence: CSSSPTGGYAEQFF. The CDR3 bases that were read are TGCTCCAGCAGTCCGACTGGGGGGTATGCTGAGCAGTTC.

By share, this clone ranks as large. All gene names here are mouse names. From the germline J gene comes the end of the CDR3, since the read stops 1 residue before it. V gene TRBV16 combines with J gene TRBJ1-3; 7 positions agree with TRBD1. With V trimmed by 5 bases and J by 0 bases, 4 bases remained unmatched. Germline CDR1 is SGHSA and CDR2 is FRNQAP. The CDR3 totals 15 residues. CDR3 protein: CASSQGGLSGNTLYF. Partial CDR3 DNA: TGTGCAAGCAGCCAGGGGGGGCTTTCTGGAAATACGCTCTAT.

With respect to this clone: Sequence at one end of the junction differs from germline and may be a read error. The gene names here belong to mouse. The missing CDR3 end, 1 residue past where the read stops, is filled in from the germline J gene. V gene TRBV16 combines with J gene TRBJ2-5; the match to TRBD2 covers 8 bases. The CDR3 length is 15 residues. The germline gives CDR1 SGHSA, CDR2 FRNQAP. The CDR3 sequence: CTSSLDGLGEDTQYF. The part of the CDR3 DNA that was read is TGTACAAGCAGCTTAGACGGACTGGGCGAAGACACCCAGTAC.

Note on this clone: Gene names and germline refer to mouse. The DNA ends 1 residue before the CDR3 does, and the rest of the CDR3 is filled in from the germline J gene. The chain has TRBV5 and TRBJ2-4; D call uncertain. V was trimmed by 0 bases and J by 6 bases, leaving 4 bases between them. From germline, CDR1 is LGHNA and CDR2 YNLKQL (reference sequence). This CDR3 spans 12 amino acids. CDR3 bases read: TGTGCCAGCAGCCAAGACTGGAACACCTTGTAC. Residues: CASSQDWNTLY. The whole CDR3 region reads CASSQDWNTLYF.

This clone was counted between two and nine times. The gene names given are mouse names. From the germline J gene comes the end of the CDR3, since the read stops 1 residue before it. This rearrangement joins TRBV26 to TRBJ1-4, with 9 nucleotides matching TRBD1. The junction had 2 bases not matched to a gene; V was cut back by 6 bases and J by 3 bases. This CDR3 is built from 14 residues. Germline CDR1 KGHPV, CDR2 FQNQEV (reference sequence). CDR3 sequence reads: CASSRTGANERLFF. Partial CDR3 DNA: TGTGCCAGCAGCCGGACAGGGGCCAACGAAAGATTATTT.

Comments on this clone: Genes and germline are mouse. The read falls 1 residue short of the CDR3 end, and the missing part is taken from the germline J gene. The rearrangement links TRBV13-2 to TRBJ2-7; 9 nucleotides agree with TRBD2. This CDR3 is 15 amino acids long. The germline gives CDR1 NNHNN, CDR2 SYGAGS (reference sequence). V shed 2 bases, J shed 4 bases, and the junction held 7 bases outside the gene matches. CDR3 DNA, as far as it was read: TGTGCCAGCGGTGAGCCCGGGACTGGGCGATATGAACAGTAC. This codes for CASGEPGTGRYEQY. The CDR3, in full, reads CASGEPGTGRYEQYF.

By sample share, this clone is large. The genes and germline here are from mouse. The read is 1 residue too short to cover the CDR3 end, so that end is filled in from the germline J gene. The chain uses TRBV13-3 and TRBJ2-1, with 7 bases identical to TRBD1. Germline V lookup: CDR1 NNHDY, CDR2 SYVADS. The CDR3 contains 14 residues. The ends lost 2 bases at V and 5 bases at J; junction bases unmatched: 4. Incomplete CDR3 DNA: TGTGCCAGCAGTGAACGGACAGGCCATGCTGAGCAGTTC. It yields the protein CASSERTGHAEQF. The entire CDR3 sequence reads CASSERTGHAEQFF.

Comment on this clone: Genes and germline come from the mouse. Sequencing ends 1 residue short of the CDR3 end; the germline J gene provides the rest. J is TRBJ2-4 and V is TRBV3; TRBD1 matches 8 bases. The CDR3 consists of 14 residues. Germline lookup yields CDR1 SNHLY and CDR2 FYNGKV (reference sequence). J was trimmed by 1 base and V by 5 bases; bases with no gene match: 2. CDR3 sequence reads: CASSPDRGQNTLYF. CDR3 bases read: TGTGCCAGCAGCCCGGACAGGGGTCAAAACACCTTGTAC.

This clone was detected a few times. Each gene name is a mouse one. From the germline J gene comes the end of the CDR3, since the read stops 1 residue before it. The V call is TRBV5, the J call TRBJ1-1; D not certain. The germline gives CDR1 LGHNA, CDR2 YNLKQL (reference sequence). CDR3 length: 13 amino acids. Trimming took off 4 bases at V and 2 bases at J, with 8 bases between the two ends. CDR3 region: CASSLTDNTEVFF. Incomplete CDR3 DNA: TGTGCCAGCAGCCTCACGGACAACACAGAAGTCTTC.

As to this clone: These gene names are mouse names. The read is 1 residue too short to cover the CDR3 end, so that end is filled in from the germline J gene. The chain combines TRBV13-1 with TRBJ1-2, with 9 positions matching TRBD1. This CDR3 is 15 amino acids long. Germline trimming cut 1 base from V and 0 bases from J; bases unmatched to any gene: 1. Germline V CDR1 and CDR2: NSHNY, SYGAGN. Here the CDR3 reads CASSDRQGANSDYTF. Partial CDR3 DNA: TGTGCCAGCAGTGATCGACAGGGGGCAAACTCCGACTACACC.

Comments on this clone: Genes here carry mouse names. The sequence runs out 1 residue before the end of the CDR3; the remainder is reconstructed from the germline J gene. The chain links TRBV23 to TRBJ2-7; the table names TRBD1, a call not compared with the DNA. From germline, CDR1 is KGHTA and CDR2 FQNQQP. CDR3 length equals 13 residues. CDR3 DNA, as far as it was read: TGCTCCAGCAGACTGACAGGGGGCTATGAACAGTAC. This gives the protein CSSRLTGGYEQY. The whole CDR3 is CSSRLTGGYEQYF.

This clone is categorized as large. All gene names here are mouse names. The read ends 1 residue shy of where the CDR3 ends; the end is completed using the germline J gene. This chain connects TRBV5 to TRBJ2-1; 12 nucleotides align to TRBD2. The CDR3 sequence is 18 residues long. With 3 bases clipped from V and 0 bases from J, the junction kept 6 bases outside the gene matches. The germline gives CDR1 LGHNA, CDR2 YNLKQL (reference sequence). The CDR3 sequence: CASSHPGTGGLNYAEQFF. Incomplete CDR3 DNA: TGTGCCAGCAGCCATCCCGGGACTGGGGGGCTTAACTATGCTGAGCAGTTC.

Worth noting for this clone: Any gene name here is a mouse gene name. The read halts 1 residue ahead of the CDR3 end, with the missing end drawn from the germline J gene. The V gene is TRBV12-2, the J gene TRBJ2-5, with 8 bases aligning to TRBD1. Per germline, CDR1 SGHLS and CDR2 HYDKME. V trimming: 2 bases; J trimming: 2 bases; junction bases outside the gene matches: 2. The CDR3 is 14 amino acids. Incomplete CDR3 DNA: TGTGCCAGCTCTCAAACAGGGGGCCAAGACACCCAGTAC. Translation: CASSQTGGQDTQY. The full-length CDR3 reads as CASSQTGGQDTQYF.

This clone occurred a few times. Here the gene names and germline are mouse. The sequenced fragment ends 1 residue before the CDR3 boundary, so the rest is inferred from the germline J gene. This chain links TRBV13-1 with TRBJ1-1; D uncertain. V lost 0 bases and J lost 5, with 5 bases in between. Germline lookup yields CDR1 NSHNY and CDR2 SYGAGN. There are 12 residues in the CDR3. Here the CDR3 reads CASSDAQTEVFF. Partial CDR3 DNA: TGTGCCAGCAGTGATGCACAAACAGAAGTCTTC.

This clone is classed as large. The germline and genes are mouse ones. The DNA ends 1 residue before the CDR3 does, and the rest of the CDR3 is filled in from the germline J gene. The V and J genes are TRBV4 and TRBJ2-3; 7 bases match TRBD2. The CDR3 runs to 15 residues. Per the germline V gene, CDR1 is LGHDT and CDR2 is YNNKQL (reference sequence). Trimming removed 4 bases from V and 1 base from J; junction bases left unmatched: 5. The DNA read from the CDR3 is TGTGCCAGCAGCTTCGGACTGGCGGGTGCAGAAACGCTGTAT. Protein sequence: CASSFGLAGAETLY. The full CDR3 protein is CASSFGLAGAETLYF. Full variable domain (outside the CDR3, taken from reference TRBV4 and TRBJ2-3): ETAVFQTPNYHVTQVGNEVSFNCKQTLGHDTMYWYKQDSKKLLKIMFSYNNKQLIVNETVPRRFSPQSSDKAHLNLRIKSVEPEDSAVYLCASSFGLAGAETLYFGSGTRLTVL.

Turning to this clone: Any gene name here is a mouse gene name. The sequence runs out 1 residue before the end of the CDR3; the remainder is reconstructed from the germline J gene. The chain links TRBV3 to TRBJ2-5; the D gene could be TRBD1 or TRBD2 (5 bases each). Trimming shortened V by 3 bases and J by 6 bases, and 13 bases separated the two germline ends. Looked up from germline, CDR1 is SNHLY and CDR2 is FYNGKV (reference sequence). This CDR3 has 14 amino acids. The DNA read from the CDR3 is TGTGCCAGCAGCTTTAGAGCGGGGCGGGACACCCAGTAC. Its translation: CASSFRAGRDTQY. The whole CDR3 region reads CASSFRAGRDTQYF. Together with reference TRBV3 and TRBJ2-5, the CDR3 gives the full variable domain: GPKVLQIPSHQIIDMGQMVTLNCDPVSNHLYFYWYKQILGQQMEFLVNFYNGKVMEKSKLFKDQFSVERPDGSYFTLKIQPTALEDSAVYFCASSFRAGRDTQYFGPGTRLLVL.